The clone carrying this T cell receptor beta chain has at least ten counts. Its antigen remains unknown. The V gene lost 3 bases and the J gene lost 3 bases, with 11 bases spanning the gap. The CDR3 is 14 residues long. Germline V CDR1 and CDR2: SNHLY, FYNNEI. Described time point: persistent/refractory GD, antithyroid drugs over 5 years with positive TRAb. The TCR library used RNA extracted from PBMCs. Investigators prepared the TCR beta libraries by applying iRepertoire HTBI primers and Arm-PCR of CDR3 regions. TCRdb reprocessed the multiplex PCR reads via MiXCR and lists one record per CDR3 protein. The sample holds roughly 450,000 distinct CDR3 sequences; around a fifth are singletons and the top ten take around 13%. The data were taken from a study of regulatory T cells in long-lasting Graves disease. General observations from the study: Graves' patients with persistent disease showed TCR diversity lower than patients newly diagnosed. Under persistent disease, TRBV28, TRBJ1-2 and TRBJ2-5 were used preferentially.

The genes are TRBV2 and TRBJ1-2; D gene unclear. The clonotype originates from a female donor with Graves disease. The sequenced sample was peripheral blood mononuclear cells (PBMCs), obtained when the disease was refractory, from a patient treated with antithyroid drugs. The DNA for the CDR3 is TGTGCCAGCAGTGAGGCGATCGGGGACTATGGCTACACCTTC. It is translated as CASSEAIGDYGYTF.